This T cell receptor beta chain was recorded in a study of cytomegalovirus exposure and HLA in healthy donors. This clone was detected only once. The CDR3 is made up of 12 amino acids. The germline V gene encodes CDR1 SGHAT and CDR2 FQNNGV. V gave up 2 bases and J gave up 7 bases, with 6 bases separating them. Produced via immunoSEQ multiplex PCR; TCRdb's table is partial and in-frame only. The repertoire includes roughly 140,000 clones, approximately 86% of them detected once, and approximately 8.5% sits in the top ten. The chain has TRBV11-2 and TRBJ2-1; D is perhaps TRBD1 (5 bases). Sequenced sample: PBMCs. This receptor was taken from a woman between 18 and 29 years old in good health and CMV-seropositive. In DNA form, the CDR3 reads TGTGCCAGCAGCTTAAAGGGGAATGAGCAGTTCTTC. It encodes CASSLKGNEQFF.